This T cell receptor beta chain was identified in a study of blood T cell repertoires in COVID-19. Data came from immunoSEQ multiplex PCR; TCRdb stores just in-frame clones and leaves some out. The sample records 100,000 to 150,000 clones, approximately 80% being singletons. V was shortened by 1 base and J by 7 bases, with 11 bases between the two germline ends. The CDR3 consists of 15 residues. The germline V gene has CDR1 LGHDT and CDR2 YNNKEL (reference sequence). The chain employs TRBV3-1 (or the pseudogene TRBV3-2) and TRBJ1-6, with D tentatively TRBD1 (6 bases). The clonotype comes from a woman aged 55-70 years with acute or convalescent COVID-19. What was sequenced was peripheral blood. The CDR3 reads CASSQGTQGNSPLHF. CDR3 nucleotides: TGTGCCAGCAGCCAAGGGACTCAGGGGAATTCACCCCTCCACTTT.